The rows below give T cell receptor beta chains drawn from one sample of a study of T-cell memory formation after mild COVID-19. MiXCR, applied by TCRdb to the 5' RACE reads, yields one record per CDR3 protein. The sample consists of more than 400,000 distinct CDR3 sequences, 15% to 20% of them appearing once. Material for sequencing was PBMCs or a T cell subset sorted from them (not recorded which). The source of these receptors is an adult woman who had mild COVID-19 (a few samples of this study predate the infection). Cell type and time point are not known. Both conserved end residues are part of each CDR3. The D gene is left open where the match is weak. A clone size is listed for some rows: how often the clone was seen (once, few, many), or a class if it is expanded.

cdr3_length j_call clone_size d_call v_call cdr3_aa cdr3_nt
17 TRBJ2-1 - TRBD2 TRBV12-3/TRBV12-4 CASTIETSAWGSNEQFF TGTGCCAGCACTATCGAGACTAGCGCTTGGGGGTCCAATGAGCAGTTCTTC
15 TRBJ1-2 - - TRBV4-1 CASSQDDSSNYGYTF TGCGCCAGCAGCCAAGATGACAGCTCTAACTATGGCTACACCTTC
16 TRBJ2-1 - TRBD1 TRBV15 CATSRQDRDLYNEQFF TGTGCCACCAGCAGACAAGACAGGGACCTTTACAATGAGCAGTTCTTC
12 TRBJ1-1 few TRBD1 TRBV19 CASSPQGYEAFF TGTGCCAGTAGTCCACAGGGGTATGAAGCTTTCTTT
15 TRBJ2-2 few TRBD1 TRBV5-1 CASSYRGRDDGELFF TGCGCCAGCAGCTACAGGGGGCGTGACGACGGGGAGCTGTTTTTT
13 TRBJ2-1 few - TRBV29-1 CSVEQGRNDEQFF TGCAGCGTAGAACAGGGTCGGAACGATGAGCAGTTCTTC
15 TRBJ1-5 few - TRBV24-1 CATSDTGRPNQPQHF TGTGCCACCAGTGACACCGGACGACCAAATCAGCCCCAGCATTTT
18 TRBJ2-1 - TRBD2 TRBV10-3 CAISERLAGGPSWDEQFF TGTGCCATCAGTGAGCGGCTAGCGGGGGGGCCGTCTTGGGATGAGCAGTTCTTC
15 TRBJ2-3 - - TRBV4-3 CASSQGLLFSDTQYF TGCGCCAGCAGCCAAGGACTACTATTCAGTGATACGCAGTATTTT
16 TRBJ2-7 few - TRBV6-5 CASSYDIEGLIYEQYF TGTGCCAGCAGTTACGATATCGAGGGACTGATCTACGAGCAGTACTTC
15 TRBJ1-1 few - TRBV5-6 CASSWGWTADTEAFF TGTGCCAGCAGCTGGGGGTGGACAGCCGACACTGAAGCTTTCTTT
15 TRBJ2-3 few TRBD2 TRBV6-4 CASSASGSIRATQYF TGTGCCAGCAGTGCTAGCGGGAGTATCAGGGCTACGCAGTATTTT
13 TRBJ2-7 - - TRBV27 CASSPGLRREQYF TGTGCCAGCAGCCCGGGACTGAGAAGGGAGCAGTACTTC
16 TRBJ1-3 - TRBD1 TRBV6-5 CASTSTGVLSGNTIYF TGTGCCAGCACTTCGACAGGGGTGCTCTCTGGAAACACCATATATTTT
17 TRBJ2-3 - - TRBV12-3/TRBV12-4 CASSPPGGPRSTDTQYF TGTGCCAGCAGTCCACCCGGCGGCCCGAGAAGCACAGATACGCAGTATTTT
17 TRBJ1-1 few TRBD1 TRBV5-5 CASSPSGQLLMNTEAFF TGTGCCAGCAGCCCGTCGGGACAGCTCCTCATGAACACTGAAGCTTTCTTT
12 TRBJ1-1 once TRBD1 TRBV12-3/TRBV12-4 CASSFITGGAFF TGTGCCAGCAGTTTTATCACAGGGGGAGCTTTCTTT
14 TRBJ2-1 many - TRBV12-3/TRBV12-4 CASSWGGGDNEQFF TGTGCCAGCAGTTGGGGGGGCGGGGACAATGAGCAGTTCTTC
16 TRBJ1-5 - - TRBV15 CATSRESGGLNQPQHF TGTGCCACCAGCAGAGAATCGGGGGGGCTGAATCAGCCCCAGCATTTT
16 TRBJ2-1 - - TRBV15 CATSRVDSASYNEQFF TGTGCCACCAGCAGAGTAGACTCCGCCTCCTACAATGAGCAGTTCTTC
14 TRBJ2-3 - - TRBV6-5 CATGGLGGTDTQYF TGTGCCACCGGGGGACTGGGGGGCACAGATACGCAGTATTTT
17 TRBJ2-1 - TRBD2 TRBV7-9 CASSSPGGLAGYNEQFF TGTGCCAGCAGTTCCCCCGGGGGCCTAGCGGGGTACAATGAGCAGTTCTTC
19 TRBJ1-1 - - TRBV12-3/TRBV12-4 CASSLTGRLGVRHNTEAFF TGTGCCAGCAGTTTAACCGGGCGATTGGGCGTACGGCACAACACTGAAGCTTTCTTT
15 TRBJ2-7 many - TRBV12-3/TRBV12-4 CASSPLDRLGDEQYF TGTGCCAGCAGTCCCCTAGACAGGTTGGGTGACGAGCAGTACTTC
16 TRBJ2-3 - - TRBV18 CASSPPGRIGTDTQYF TGTGCCAGCTCACCACCGGGCAGGATCGGCACAGATACGCAGTATTTT
16 TRBJ2-1 - - TRBV24-1 CATSDPGTRGYNEQFF TGTGCCACCAGTGACCCCGGGACAAGGGGGTACAATGAGCAGTTCTTC
15 TRBJ2-1 few - TRBV5-1 CASSPDPGSYNEQFF TGCGCCAGCAGCCCCGACCCGGGCTCCTACAATGAGCAGTTCTTC
15 TRBJ2-7 few TRBD1 TRBV6-2/TRBV6-3 CASSLLRDREYEQYF TGTGCCAGCAGTCTCCTCCGGGACAGGGAGTACGAGCAGTACTTC
12 TRBJ1-2 few - TRBV24-1 CATSDQSYGYTF TGTGCCACCAGTGACCAGAGCTATGGCTACACCTTC
18 TRBJ1-3 few - TRBV7-7 CASSPDAGDVRSGNTIYF TGTGCCAGCAGCCCTGACGCAGGGGACGTCCGCTCTGGAAACACCATATATTTT
19 TRBJ1-5 - - TRBV21-1 CASSKARGWGIRSNQPQHF TGTGCCAGCAGCAAAGCGCGTGGGTGGGGAATCCGTAGCAATCAGCCCCAGCATTTT
15 TRBJ1-2 once - TRBV2 CASSPWGLQDYGYTF TGTGCCAGCAGCCCTTGGGGTTTACAGGACTATGGCTACACCTTC
15 TRBJ2-7 few - TRBV9 CASSVAGGLVDEQYF TGTGCCAGCAGCGTAGCTGGGGGCCTGGTCGACGAGCAGTACTTC
16 TRBJ2-2 - TRBD1 TRBV7-9 CASSLPGGGYTGELFF TGTGCCAGCAGCTTACCAGGGGGTGGCTACACCGGGGAGCTGTTTTTT
14 TRBJ2-2 - - TRBV7-3 CASSPTGYPGELFF TGTGCCAGCAGCCCTACAGGGTACCCCGGGGAGCTGTTTTTT
11 TRBJ2-1 once TRBD2 TRBV20-1 CSARPGGEQFF TGCAGTGCTAGACCGGGGGGGGAGCAGTTCTTC